Presented here are 6 T cell receptor beta chains from one specimen sequenced in a study of blood T cell repertoires in COVID-19. Data came from immunoSEQ multiplex PCR; TCRdb stores just in-frame clones and leaves some out. The sample lists tens of thousands of clones; 75% to 85% were seen once. The sequencing sample was made of peripheral blood. These TCRs come from a man aged 35-49 years with acute or convalescent COVID-19.

This clone was picked up a small number of times. The chain couples TRBV7-2 to TRBJ1-6, with D hard to call. Germline V lookup: CDR1 SGHTA, CDR2 FQGNSA. This CDR3 comprises 15 residues. The germline V and J ends were trimmed by 1 base and 7 bases, with 11 bases remaining between them. The CDR3 DNA is TGTGCCAGCAGCTTAGATGAGGCTCGAAATTCACCCCTCCACTTT. Residues: CASSLDEARNSPLHF.

V is TRBV2 and J is TRBJ2-7; 7 bases are a match to TRBD2. This CDR3 is built from 14 residues. Trimming cost V 5 bases and J 1 base; bases outside gene matches: 5. CDR1 SNHLY and CDR2 FYNNEI come from the germline V gene. The CDR3 spells CASSLGLDSYEQYF. In DNA form, the CDR3 reads TGTGCCAGCAGTCTCGGACTAGATTCCTACGAGCAGTACTTC.

The CDR3 reads CASSFRQGHTDTQYF. The CDR3 region has the DNA TGTGCCAGCAGCTTCCGACAGGGACACACAGATACGCAGTATTTT. The gene calls are TRBV11-2 and TRBJ2-3; TRBD1 matches at 7 bases. This CDR3 is 15 amino acids long. The germline gives CDR1 SGHAT, CDR2 FQNNGV. J lost 2 bases, V lost 3 bases, and 5 bases had no gene match.

This clone was picked up a small number of times. The V and J genes are TRBV6-1 and TRBJ1-6, with D unclear. Germline loops: CDR1 MNHNS, CDR2 SASEGT. The CDR3 has 14 amino acids. V lost 1 base to trimming and J lost 7 bases, with 8 bases between them. CDR3 loop: CASSEGRKNSPLHF. As DNA, the CDR3 is TGTGCCAGCAGTGAAGGGCGGAAAAATTCACCCCTCCACTTT.

The chain combines TRBV3-1 (or the pseudogene TRBV3-2) with TRBJ1-5, with 9 bases fitting TRBD1. CDR3 size: 15 residues. Germline V gene data show CDR1 as LGHDT and CDR2 as YNNKEL (reference sequence). The trim removed 4 bases at V and 6 bases at J, leaving 7 bases unmatched. CDR3 sequence: CASSPGQGMGQPQHF. In DNA form, the CDR3 reads TGTGCCAGCAGCCCGGGACAGGGAATGGGTCAGCCCCAGCATTTT.

The V and J genes are TRBV5-1 and TRBJ2-6; 11 bases fit TRBD1. Germline V gives CDR1 SGHRS, CDR2 YFSETQ. The CDR3 has 21 amino acids. With V trimmed by 4 bases and J by 1 base, 16 bases remained unmatched. The CDR3 here is CASSRRGGAGTGGSGANVLTF. CDR3 nucleotides: TGCGCCAGCAGCCGTCGCGGAGGAGCCGGGACAGGGGGATCTGGGGCCAACGTCCTGACTTTC.